Listed below are T cell receptor beta chains from one sample, sequenced in a study of blood T cells in healthy people across ages. TCRdb reprocessed the 5' RACE reads via MiXCR and lists one record per CDR3 protein. The top ten hold approximately 11% of the sample, which has 1.5 million to 2 million distinct CDR3 sequences, roughly 32% seen once. The sequencing sample was made of blood. These receptors were taken from a woman aged 30 to 39 in good health. Each CDR3 is given with its conserved first and last residue. Fields, in order: clone size, J gene, V gene, D gene, CDR3 DNA, CDR3 protein. The D gene is left open where the match is weak. Size is stated for part of the rows, as once, few or many counts, or as a class when the clone is expanded.

clone size: few; J gene: TRBJ1-2; V gene: TRBV5-1; D gene: -; CDR3 DNA: TGCGCCAGCAGCTTTTCCGGACAGACGCAAATAACTAACTATGGCTACACCTTC; CDR3 protein: CASSFSGQTQITNYGYTF
clone size: -; J gene: TRBJ1-2; V gene: TRBV7-9; D gene: -; CDR3 DNA: TGTGCCAGCAGCCCCGCAGTTAACTATGGCTACACCTTC; CDR3 protein: CASSPAVNYGYTF
clone size: -; J gene: TRBJ2-5; V gene: TRBV12-5; D gene: TRBD2; CDR3 DNA: TGTGCTAGTGCCCATGGGCGGGGGGGGCAAGAGACCCAGTACTTC; CDR3 protein: CASAHGRGGQETQYF
clone size: -; J gene: TRBJ2-3; V gene: TRBV5-6; D gene: TRBD1; CDR3 DNA: TGTGCCAGCAACTCCGGGACAGGGGCAGATACGCAGTATTTT; CDR3 protein: CASNSGTGADTQYF
clone size: -; J gene: TRBJ2-1; V gene: TRBV12-5; D gene: TRBD2; CDR3 DNA: TGTGCTAGTGGTTCCGCGCGGGGGAGGGATGAGCAGTTCTTC; CDR3 protein: CASGSARGRDEQFF
clone size: -; J gene: TRBJ2-1; V gene: TRBV28; D gene: TRBD1; CDR3 DNA: TGTGCCAGCAAAGGTTCGGGACAGGTCAATGAGCAGTTCTTC; CDR3 protein: CASKGSGQVNEQFF
clone size: few; J gene: TRBJ2-7; V gene: TRBV27; D gene: -; CDR3 DNA: TGTGCCAGCAGTTTATCCCGCCCTCTCGACCGATCCTACGAGCAGTACTTC; CDR3 protein: CASSLSRPLDRSYEQYF
clone size: many; J gene: TRBJ1-2; V gene: TRBV29-1; D gene: -; CDR3 DNA: TGCAGCGTTGAAGATCACGGGGTCTACACCTTC; CDR3 protein: CSVEDHGVYTF
clone size: -; J gene: TRBJ2-2; V gene: TRBV4-2; D gene: -; CDR3 DNA: TGTGCCAGCAGCCAAGGGGGGTTCGGGGAGCTGTTTTTT; CDR3 protein: CASSQGGFGELFF
clone size: many; J gene: TRBJ2-1; V gene: TRBV20-1; D gene: -; CDR3 DNA: TGCAGTGCTATTCCCGCCGACTCCTACAATGAGCAGTTCTTC; CDR3 protein: CSAIPADSYNEQFF
clone size: many; J gene: TRBJ2-7; V gene: TRBV20-1; D gene: -; CDR3 DNA: TGCAGTGCTGTACAGGAGTCCTACGAGCAGTACTTC; CDR3 protein: CSAVQESYEQYF
clone size: -; J gene: TRBJ2-6; V gene: TRBV20-1; D gene: -; CDR3 DNA: TGCAGTGCGCGACAGTATAACTCGGGGGCCAACGTCCTGACTTTC; CDR3 protein: CSARQYNSGANVLTF
clone size: -; J gene: TRBJ2-1; V gene: TRBV28; D gene: -; CDR3 DNA: TGTGCCAGCAGTCCCGCTTCCTCCGCCTACAATGAGCAGTTCTTC; CDR3 protein: CASSPASSAYNEQFF
clone size: -; J gene: TRBJ1-4; V gene: TRBV9; D gene: TRBD1; CDR3 DNA: TGTGCCAGCAGCGGCGGGACAGGGAACTCTAATGAAAAACTGTTTTTT; CDR3 protein: CASSGGTGNSNEKLFF
clone size: few; J gene: TRBJ1-1; V gene: TRBV29-1; D gene: -; CDR3 DNA: TGCAGCGTTGAAGATCCGAGGGCGGGTGAAGCTTTCTTT; CDR3 protein: CSVEDPRAGEAFF
clone size: -; J gene: TRBJ2-1; V gene: TRBV12-3/TRBV12-4; D gene: -; CDR3 DNA: TGTGCCAGCAGTCGGTCGGCAGGGAATTACAATGAGCAGTTCTTC; CDR3 protein: CASSRSAGNYNEQFF
clone size: few; J gene: TRBJ2-1; V gene: TRBV6-5; D gene: TRBD2; CDR3 DNA: TGTGCCAGCAGTTACGGGCCGGGGGGGGATGAGCAGTTCTTC; CDR3 protein: CASSYGPGGDEQFF
clone size: -; J gene: TRBJ2-5; V gene: TRBV20-1; D gene: -; CDR3 DNA: TGCAGTGCTAGTCCAATGACACACAGGGTCCAAGAGACCCAGTACTTC; CDR3 protein: CSASPMTHRVQETQYF
clone size: -; J gene: TRBJ2-7; V gene: TRBV5-6; D gene: TRBD1; CDR3 DNA: TGTGCCAGCAACTTGGCAAGGGACAGGGTTGACGAGCAGTACTTC; CDR3 protein: CASNLARDRVDEQYF
clone size: -; J gene: TRBJ2-3; V gene: TRBV4-1; D gene: -; CDR3 DNA: TGCGCCAGCAGCCAAGGCCCTGATGACTATTTAAGCACAGATACGCAGTATTTT; CDR3 protein: CASSQGPDDYLSTDTQYF
clone size: few; J gene: TRBJ2-1; V gene: TRBV11-1; D gene: TRBD2; CDR3 DNA: TGTGCCAGCAGCACCCTCATGGGGCTAGCGGGAGTGGCGCTGTACAATGAGCAGTTCTTC; CDR3 protein: CASSTLMGLAGVALYNEQFF
clone size: -; J gene: TRBJ2-5; V gene: TRBV20-1; D gene: TRBD2; CDR3 DNA: TGCAGTGCTCTATCCGGGACTAGCGGGCGGGGGGAGACCCAGTACTTC; CDR3 protein: CSALSGTSGRGETQYF
clone size: -; J gene: TRBJ2-1; V gene: TRBV5-1; D gene: TRBD2; CDR3 DNA: TGCGCCAGCAGCTTGGGCGTACGCGGGGGGACTTTTGAGCAGTTCTTC; CDR3 protein: CASSLGVRGGTFEQFF
clone size: few; J gene: TRBJ2-7; V gene: TRBV6-6; D gene: TRBD2; CDR3 DNA: TGTGCCAGCAGTTACTCAGGGACTAGCGGGAGCAGAGGCGAGCAGTACTTC; CDR3 protein: CASSYSGTSGSRGEQYF
clone size: many; J gene: TRBJ1-4; V gene: TRBV7-9; D gene: -; CDR3 DNA: TGTGCCAGCAGCTTAGGTCATACTAATGAAAAACTGTTTTTT; CDR3 protein: CASSLGHTNEKLFF
clone size: once; J gene: TRBJ2-3; V gene: TRBV18; D gene: -; CDR3 DNA: TGTGCCAGCTCACAGCAGACAATTAGCACAGATACGCAGTATTTT; CDR3 protein: CASSQQTISTDTQYF
clone size: -; J gene: TRBJ2-1; V gene: TRBV27; D gene: TRBD1; CDR3 DNA: TGTGCCAGCAGTTCCGCGACAGGGGTCCTTTACAATGAGCAGTTCTTC; CDR3 protein: CASSSATGVLYNEQFF
clone size: -; J gene: TRBJ1-2; V gene: TRBV20-1; D gene: -; CDR3 DNA: TGCAGTGCTAGAGATGGGGGGGGACAAATCTATGGCTACACCTTC; CDR3 protein: CSARDGGGQIYGYTF
clone size: many; J gene: TRBJ2-3; V gene: TRBV3-1; D gene: TRBD2; CDR3 DNA: TGTGCCAGCAGCCCCCGACTAGCGGGCACAGATACGCAGTATTTT; CDR3 protein: CASSPRLAGTDTQYF
clone size: few; J gene: TRBJ2-1; V gene: TRBV6-5; D gene: -; CDR3 DNA: TGTGCCAGCAGTCAACGGATTAGCGATGAGCAGTTCTTC; CDR3 protein: CASSQRISDEQFF
clone size: -; J gene: TRBJ2-1; V gene: TRBV4-1; D gene: -; CDR3 DNA: TGCGCCAGCAGCCAAGAAAGGCTACCTCTCTACAATGAGCAGTTCTTC; CDR3 protein: CASSQERLPLYNEQFF
clone size: few; J gene: TRBJ2-5; V gene: TRBV12-3/TRBV12-4; D gene: TRBD1; CDR3 DNA: TGTGCCAGCAGTTCCTCAGACAGGGGGCCTTTAGAGACCCAGTACTTC; CDR3 protein: CASSSSDRGPLETQYF
clone size: many; J gene: TRBJ2-5; V gene: TRBV10-3; D gene: TRBD2; CDR3 DNA: TGTGCCATCAGTCCTAGCGGGGGGGCTGGAGAGACCCAGTACTTC; CDR3 protein: CAISPSGGAGETQYF
clone size: -; J gene: TRBJ2-1; V gene: TRBV28; D gene: TRBD2; CDR3 DNA: TGTGCCAGCAGTTTACCCACCTCTAGCGGGGTCTCCTACAATGAGCAGTTCTTC; CDR3 protein: CASSLPTSSGVSYNEQFF
clone size: -; J gene: TRBJ2-7; V gene: TRBV20-1; D gene: TRBD1; CDR3 DNA: TGCAGTGCGGATCCGGGACAGGGTTTTTACGAGCAGTACTTC; CDR3 protein: CSADPGQGFYEQYF
clone size: -; J gene: TRBJ1-1; V gene: TRBV6-6; D gene: TRBD1; CDR3 DNA: TGTGCCAGCAGTGACAGGGATGACACTGAAGCTTTCTTT; CDR3 protein: CASSDRDDTEAFF